The 32 T cell receptor beta chains given below trace back to one sample, sequenced in a study of T cells in Graves' hyperthyroidism and ophthalmopathy. The TCR beta CDR3 regions underwent amplification using RNA transcripts as the source. First-round RT-PCR targeting the TCR CDR3 was performed with the HTBI primer set. TCRdb re-analysed the multiplex PCR reads in MiXCR, keeping a single row per CDR3 protein. The sample gives 600,000 to 650,000 distinct CDR3 sequences, around 20% of which show up once; 30% to 40% is in the top ten. Sequencing used blood. The receptors were gathered from a man aged 25-45 years with Graves' ophthalmopathy.

There are many counts of this clonotype. The chain employs TRBV2 and TRBJ1-1, with D hard to call. CDR1 SNHLY and CDR2 FYNNEI come from the germline V gene. The CDR3 totals 19 residues. Trimming took 2 bases from V and 5 from J, leaving 27 bases between them. The CDR3 loop reads CASSENAAGLEPKATEAFF. CDR3 DNA: TGTGCCAGCAGTGAAAACGCGGCGGGCCTCGAGCCCAAGGCGACTGAAGCTTTCTTT.

In this sample, this clonotype turned up many times. CDR3 residues: CASSLRRSDTQYF. Written as DNA, the CDR3 is TGTGCCAGCAGCTTAAGACGATCGGATACGCAGTATTTT. The chain employs TRBV7-9 and TRBJ2-3; D is uncertain. The CDR3 loop spans 13 amino acids. V was trimmed by 2 bases and J by 6 bases, leaving 9 bases between them. Per germline, CDR1 SEHNR and CDR2 FQNEAQ (reference sequence).

This clonotype was counted ten times or more. The chain employs TRBV15 and TRBJ2-3; D might be TRBD2 (6 bases). The CDR3 covers 17 residues. Germline loops: CDR1 LNHNV, CDR2 YYDKDF (reference sequence). The ends were cut back, 0 bases at V and 2 bases at J, with 15 bases in the middle. Written as DNA, the CDR3 is TGTGCCACCAGCAGAGATCTGGCTAGCGCCCTCACAGATACGCAGTATTTT. It translates to CATSRDLASALTDTQYF.

This clonotype was seen many times. The rearrangement joins TRBV11-2 to TRBJ2-1; 9 bases map to TRBD2. CDR1 and CDR2 (germline): SGHAT, FQNNGV. The CDR3 spans 16 residues. V dropped 1 base and J dropped 6; count of bases not matched to a gene: 7. CDR3 amino acids: CASSLVIAGESNEQFF. The CDR3 bases are TGTGCCAGCAGCTTAGTGATAGCGGGAGAGAGCAATGAGCAGTTCTTC.

The V call is TRBV7-9, the J call TRBJ2-1, with D maybe TRBD2 (6 bases). The germline V and J ends were trimmed by 0 bases and 14 bases, with 20 bases remaining between them. Germline-derived CDR1 and CDR2 are SEHNR and FQNEAQ (reference sequence). CDR3 length: 15 amino acids. The chain's CDR3 is CASSLAQTRGGLEFF. The CDR3 DNA reads TGTGCCAGCAGCTTAGCCCAAACCCGAGGAGGGCTGGAGTTCTTC.

This clonotype was counted ten times or more. The chain links TRBV24-1 to TRBJ2-7; TRBD2 might be the D (6 bases). The CDR3 sequence is 13 residues long. V lost 4 bases, J lost 6 bases, and 12 bases lay in between. Per the germline V gene, CDR1 is KGHDR and CDR2 is SFDVKD. The CDR3, as DNA: TGTGCCACCAGTGAATCCGGGACTGTCGAGCAGTACTTC. Amino acids: CATSESGTVEQYF.

The chain couples TRBV28 to TRBJ2-7, with 12 nucleotides matching TRBD2. The CDR3 contains 15 residues. Germline CDR1 MDHEN, CDR2 SYDVKM. V gave up 2 bases and J gave up 4 bases; unmatched junction bases: 3. Written as DNA, the CDR3 is TGTGCCAGCAGTTTAAGACTAGCGGGAGCGTACGAGCAGTACTTC. Protein sequence: CASSLRLAGAYEQYF.

At least ten counts were recorded for this clonotype. This rearrangement joins TRBV11-2 to TRBJ2-7, with 7 bases aligning to TRBD2. The trim removed 5 bases at V and 1 base at J, leaving 2 bases unmatched. The CDR3 extends over 13 amino acids. Per germline, CDR1 SGHAT and CDR2 FQNNGV. CDR3 amino acids: CASSGEGSYEQYF. CDR3 bases: TGTGCCAGCAGCGGGGAGGGGTCCTACGAGCAGTACTTC. Filled out from reference TRBV11-2 and TRBJ2-7, the complete variable domain reads EAGVAQSPRYKIIEKRQSVAFWCNPISGHATLYWYQQILGQGPKLLIQFQNNGVVDDSQLPKDRFSAERLKGVDSTLKIQPAKLEDSAVYLCASSGEGSYEQYFGPGTRLTVT.

This clonotype was seen at least ten times. The chain recombines TRBV10-3 with TRBJ2-5; 7 nucleotides line up with TRBD1. The CDR3 runs to 13 residues. CDR1 is ENHRY and CDR2 is SYGVKD in the germline V gene. Losses at the gene ends were 4 bases for V and 5 bases for J; bases not matched to a gene: 4. The CDR3 DNA is TGTGCCATCAGTGCCACAGGGGCCGAGACCCAGTACTTC. Residues: CAISATGAETQYF.

Many counts were recorded for this clonotype. This CDR3 is CASSLRTDGYTF. CDR3 DNA: TGTGCCAGCTCCCTCAGGACGGATGGCTACACCTTC. The gene calls are TRBV18 and TRBJ1-2; D is unresolved. The CDR3 totals 12 residues. V lost 6 bases to trimming and J lost 6 bases, with 11 bases between them. Germline V gene lookup returns CDR1 KGHSH and CDR2 LQKENI.

This clonotype came up once. This chain connects TRBV12-3 or TRBV12-4 to TRBJ1-3, with D tentatively TRBD1 (6 bases). V was trimmed by 6 bases and J by 6 bases, leaving 18 bases between them. CDR3 size: 15 residues. The CDR3 DNA reads as TGTGCCAGCAGGTCCGGGGCAGGGGTCGAAAACACCATATATTTT. Its protein product is CASRSGAGVENTIYF.

This clonotype was counted ten times or more. The rearrangement uses TRBV30 and TRBJ1-1; a possible D gene is TRBD1 (6 bases). Germline V lookup: CDR1 GTSNPN, CDR2 SVGIG (reference sequence). Trimming stripped 4 bases from V and 1 base from J, with 16 bases between. The CDR3 length is 15 residues. The CDR3 protein is CAWIDLGGANTEAFF. As DNA, the CDR3 is TGTGCCTGGATCGACTTGGGGGGCGCGAACACTGAAGCTTTCTTT.

The CDR3 loop reads CAGNRGPTEAFF. The CDR3 nucleotides read TGTGCCGGAAACCGGGGACCAACTGAAGCTTTCTTT. This chain joins TRBV30 and TRBJ1-1; D might be TRBD1 (5 bases). There are 12 residues in the CDR3. V lost 8 bases to trimming and J lost 5 bases, with 15 bases between them. Per the germline V gene, CDR1 is GTSNPN and CDR2 is SVGIG (reference sequence). Complete variable domain (other parts from reference TRBV30 and TRBJ1-1): SQTIHQWPATLVQPVGSPLSLECTVEGTSNPNLYWYRQAAGRGLQLLFYSVGIGQISSEVPQNLSASRPQDRQFILSSKKLLLSDSGFYLCAGNRGPTEAFFGQGTRLTVV.

The V call is TRBV27, the J call TRBJ2-5, with D maybe TRBD1 (6 bases). The CDR3 loop spans 18 amino acids. V was cut by 1 base and J by 1 base, with 19 bases left in between. From germline, CDR1 is MNHEY and CDR2 SMNVEV (reference sequence). The CDR3 DNA reads TGTGCCAGCAGTTTATATCAGGGGTCCCCCAAGACCCAAGAGACCCAGTACTTC. This translates into CASSLYQGSPKTQETQYF.

V gene TRBV3-1 combines with J gene TRBJ2-5, with a tentative D call TRBD2 (6 bases). From germline, CDR1 is LGHDT and CDR2 YNNKEL (reference sequence). V lost 1 base and J lost 5, with 8 bases in between. This CDR3 has 13 amino acids. In DNA, the CDR3 is TGTGCCAGCAGCCAAGGGAGGGATGAGACCCAGTACTTC. This translates into CASSQGRDETQYF.

This clonotype was counted only a few times. The chain joins TRBV10-3 to TRBJ2-1; D call uncertain. The length of the CDR3 is 11 residues. CDR1 is ENHRY, CDR2 SYGVKD, per germline. Between the trimmed V and J ends, which lost 6 bases and 3 bases, there was a span of 3 bases. The CDR3 region has the DNA TGTGCCATCAGGGGCTACAATGAGCAGTTCTTC. It translates to CAIRGYNEQFF.

This clonotype appeared a few times. This CDR3 reads CASSQDSLAASRGANVLTF. CDR3 nucleotide sequence: TGCGCCAGCAGCCAAGATAGTCTAGCGGCGTCGCGAGGGGCCAACGTCCTGACTTTC. V usage is TRBV4-3 and J usage is TRBJ2-6, with TRBD2 matching 7 bases. The CDR3 is 19 residues long. V dropped 0 bases and J dropped 4; count of bases not matched to a gene: 12. Per the germline V gene, CDR1 is LGHNA and CDR2 is YSLEER.

This chain connects TRBV7-6 to TRBJ2-3, with 8 positions matching TRBD2. This CDR3 is 15 amino acids long. V gave up 1 base and J gave up 2 bases; unmatched junction bases: 2. CDR1 is SGHVS, CDR2 FNYEAQ, per germline. CDR3 region: CASSLEREFTDTQYF. The CDR3 DNA reads as TGTGCCAGCAGCTTAGAGCGGGAGTTCACAGATACGCAGTATTTT.

This clonotype was observed many times. V is TRBV11-3 and J is TRBJ2-7, with TRBD1 matching 8 bases. Germline values: CDR1 SGHNT, CDR2 YENEEA. The CDR3 length is 16 residues. J lost 2 bases, V lost 3 bases, and 9 bases had no gene match. CDR3 loop: CASSFPQGGTPYEQYF. The CDR3 DNA is TGTGCCAGCAGCTTCCCACAGGGGGGTACGCCCTACGAGCAGTACTTC.

The rearrangement joins TRBV7-3 to TRBJ2-1; 11 nucleotides align to TRBD1. CDR3 length: 16 residues. Germline V gives CDR1 SGHTA, CDR2 FQGTGA. Trimming took 1 base from V and 6 from J; bases not matched to a gene: 5. This chain's CDR3 is CASSLMGTGGINEQFF. The CDR3, as DNA: TGTGCCAGCAGCTTAATGGGGACAGGGGGGATCAATGAGCAGTTCTTC. The full variable domain, in which reference TRBV7-3 and TRBJ2-1 provide the parts outside the CDR3, is GAGVSQTPSNKVTEKGKYVELRCDPISGHTALYWYRQSLGQGPEFLIYFQGTGAADDSGLPNDRFFAVRPEGSVSTLKIQRTERGDSAVYLCASSLMGTGGINEQFFGPGTRLTVL.

V is TRBV30 and J is TRBJ2-3, with 12 bases that match TRBD2. V was clipped by 0 bases and J by 3 bases; unmatched bases: 1. The CDR3 extends over 15 amino acids. Germline lookup yields CDR1 GTSNPN and CDR2 SVGIG (reference sequence). The CDR3 DNA sequence: TGTGCCTGGAGTGTACTAGCGGGAGGAACAGATACGCAGTATTTT. Protein product: CAWSVLAGGTDTQYF. Supplemented by reference TRBV30 and TRBJ2-3, the full variable domain reads SQTIHQWPATLVQPVGSPLSLECTVEGTSNPNLYWYRQAAGRGLQLLFYSVGIGQISSEVPQNLSASRPQDRQFILSSKKLLLSDSGFYLCAWSVLAGGTDTQYFGPGTRLTVL.

This clonotype has a handful of counts. The V call is TRBV10-1, the J call TRBJ1-6; 12 bases fit TRBD1. The germline gives CDR1 WNHNN, CDR2 SYGVQD (reference sequence). The CDR3 length is 18 residues. V lost 4 bases, J lost 11 bases, and 15 bases stayed unmatched. The CDR3 reads CASSASRTGTGGPTPLHF. CDR3 in DNA: TGCGCCAGCAGTGCCTCCCGAACCGGGACAGGGGGCCCGACACCCCTCCACTTT.

There are many counts of this clonotype. The chain combines TRBV5-1 with TRBJ1-1; D call uncertain. The length of the CDR3 is 14 residues. Germline V gene lookup returns CDR1 SGHRS and CDR2 YFSETQ. V lost 0 bases to trimming and J lost 1 base, with 7 bases between them. The CDR3 DNA follows: TGCGCCAGCAGCTTGGACAGACCGAACACTGAAGCTTTCTTT. Translation: CASSLDRPNTEAFF.

This clonotype was recorded many times. V gene TRBV11-2 combines with J gene TRBJ2-4, with D perhaps TRBD1 or TRBD2 (5 bases each). Between the trimmed V and J ends, which lost 1 base and 6 bases, there was a span of 10 bases. Germline loops: CDR1 SGHAT, CDR2 FQNNGV. This CDR3 is built from 14 residues. As DNA, the CDR3 is TGTGCCAGCAGCTTAGTCCAGGGACGAAACATTCAGTACTTC. Amino acids: CASSLVQGRNIQYF.

This clonotype came up many times. The rearrangement uses TRBV27 and TRBJ2-3; 7 bases map to TRBD2. The CDR3 sequence is 15 residues long. The ends lost 5 bases at V and 5 bases at J; junction bases unmatched: 10. Looked up from germline, CDR1 is MNHEY and CDR2 is SMNVEV (reference sequence). CDR3 DNA sequence: TGTGCCAGCAGTATACTAGCGTTGGGGGGAGATACGCAGTATTTT. Translating it yields CASSILALGGDTQYF.

The V call is TRBV3-1, the J call TRBJ2-1; no reliable D call. CDR3 length: 15 residues. Deletions cut 4 bases from V and 7 bases from J, with 17 bases between. Germline lookup yields CDR1 LGHDT and CDR2 YNNKEL (reference sequence). The CDR3 region has the DNA TGTGCCAGCAGCCGAGGTCTTGGGATTTCAAATGAGCAGTTCTTC. It is translated as CASSRGLGISNEQFF.

This clonotype appeared a few times. The J gene is TRBJ2-1, the V gene TRBV20-1; 7 bases agree with TRBD2. Looked up from germline, CDR1 is DFQATT and CDR2 is SNEGSKA (reference sequence). V trimming: 0 bases; J trimming: 1 base; junction bases outside the gene matches: 9. CDR3 length: 17 amino acids. DNA for the CDR3: TGCAGTGCTAGAGATCCCGGACTAGTGGTATCCTACAATGAGCAGTTCTTC. Its translation is CSARDPGLVVSYNEQFF.

The rearrangement links TRBV2 to TRBJ2-1, with 10 nucleotides matching TRBD2. Germline CDR1 and CDR2: SNHLY and FYNNEI. Trimming cost V 6 bases and J 5 bases; bases outside gene matches: 7. This CDR3 has 15 residues. The CDR3 reads CASRDPSGSHNEQFF. CDR3 nucleotides: TGTGCCAGCAGGGATCCTAGCGGGAGTCACAATGAGCAGTTCTTC.

This chain links TRBV28 with TRBJ1-6; no firm D call. The ends were cut back, 4 bases at V and 10 bases at J, with 20 bases in the middle. CDR3 length equals 16 residues. CDR1 is MDHEN, CDR2 SYDVKM, per germline. This CDR3 reads CASSSPSWYEESPLHF. As DNA, the CDR3 is TGTGCCAGCAGTTCCCCCAGCTGGTACGAGGAATCACCCCTCCACTTT.

The CDR3 loop is CAISGRGPGELFF. The CDR3 nucleotides are TGTGCCATCAGTGGGCGGGGGCCCGGGGAGCTGTTTTTT. The chain links TRBV10-3 to TRBJ2-2; D is perhaps TRBD2 (7 bases). Germline loops: CDR1 ENHRY, CDR2 SYGVKD. The CDR3 extends over 13 amino acids. V was clipped by 4 bases and J by 6 bases, with 9 bases between them.

Ten or more counts support this clonotype. This sequence joins TRBV30 and TRBJ1-1, with 7 bases aligning to TRBD1. V lost 2 bases, J lost 4 bases, and 7 bases stayed unmatched. Germline-derived CDR1 and CDR2 are GTSNPN and SVGIG (reference sequence). The CDR3 runs to 14 residues. CDR3 region: CAWSPAGGITEAFF. The CDR3 nucleotides read TGTGCCTGGAGTCCTGCAGGGGGGATCACTGAAGCTTTCTTT.

This clonotype has more than one count but fewer than ten. V gene TRBV6-1 combines with J gene TRBJ2-3; D remains unclear. CDR3 length: 15 residues. V was pared by 3 bases and J by 1 base, with 11 bases between. Per the germline V gene, CDR1 is MNHNS and CDR2 is SASEGT. CDR3 loop: CASSEGLLGTDTQYF. DNA of the CDR3: TGTGCCAGCAGTGAGGGTCTTTTGGGCACAGATACGCAGTATTTT.